This is a list of T cell receptor beta chains from one sample in a study of T cell changes during pregnancy in multiple sclerosis. The protocol was immunoSEQ multiplex PCR, while the TCRdb copy is restricted to in-frame clones and leaves out a portion. The table includes some 100,000 clones, approximately 94% detected once. The sample here was peripheral blood, taken before pregnancy. The receptors were gathered from a female donor with multiple sclerosis, enrolled in a pregnancy study. Each CDR3 is given with its conserved first and last residue. The order of the fields is clone size, J gene, V gene, CDR3 protein. Expanded clones get a size class; other rows say once, few or many, or leave the size out.

abundance: NA
j_gene: TRBJ2-4
v_gene: TRBV18
CDR3aa: CASSPLVSLAKNIQYF

abundance: NA
j_gene: TRBJ2-7
v_gene: TRBV6-6
CDR3aa: CASSDRVTRTYEQYF

abundance: once
j_gene: TRBJ2-2
v_gene: TRBV6-5
CDR3aa: CASRADRGLEGELFF

abundance: NA
j_gene: TRBJ2-1
v_gene: TRBV5-1
CDR3aa: CASSLGQAISSYNEQFF

abundance: NA
j_gene: TRBJ1-3
v_gene: TRBV7-6
CDR3aa: CASSLSGTGSGNTIYF

abundance: NA
j_gene: TRBJ1-1
v_gene: TRBV5-6
CDR3aa: CASSPRVLRNTEAFF

abundance: NA
j_gene: TRBJ2-7
v_gene: TRBV18
CDR3aa: CASSSPGQGFHEQYF

abundance: once
j_gene: TRBJ1-1
v_gene: TRBV14
CDR3aa: CASSQDRGRDTEAFF

abundance: NA
j_gene: TRBJ1-5
v_gene: TRBV19
CDR3aa: CASSMWGTGQARNQPQHF

abundance: NA
j_gene: TRBJ2-2
v_gene: TRBV11-3
CDR3aa: CASSLVVWPLTGELFF

abundance: NA
j_gene: TRBJ2-5
v_gene: TRBV20-1
CDR3aa: CSAKSGETQYF

abundance: NA
j_gene: TRBJ2-3
v_gene: TRBV5-1
CDR3aa: CASRTAISGSTDTQYF

abundance: NA
j_gene: TRBJ2-5
v_gene: TRBV5-1
CDR3aa: CASSKAGQETQYF

abundance: NA
j_gene: TRBJ2-1
v_gene: TRBV29-1
CDR3aa: CSGAGRNSYNEQFF

abundance: once
j_gene: TRBJ2-3
v_gene: TRBV4-1
CDR3aa: CASSSVGDSASTDTQYF